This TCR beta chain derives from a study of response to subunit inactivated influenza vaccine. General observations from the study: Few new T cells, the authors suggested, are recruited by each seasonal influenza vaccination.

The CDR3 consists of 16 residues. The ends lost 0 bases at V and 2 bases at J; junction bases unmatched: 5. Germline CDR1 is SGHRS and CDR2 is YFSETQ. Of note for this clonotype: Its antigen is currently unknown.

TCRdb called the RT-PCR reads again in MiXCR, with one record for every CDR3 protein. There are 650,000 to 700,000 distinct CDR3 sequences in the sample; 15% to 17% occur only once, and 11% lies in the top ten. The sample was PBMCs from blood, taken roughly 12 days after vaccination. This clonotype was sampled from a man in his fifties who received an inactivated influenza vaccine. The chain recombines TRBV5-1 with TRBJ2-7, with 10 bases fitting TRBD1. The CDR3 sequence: CASSLGDRGHPYEQYF. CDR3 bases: TGCGCCAGCAGCTTGGGGGACAGGGGCCATCCCTACGAGCAGTACTTC.